Listed below are T cell receptor beta chains from one sample, sequenced in a study of blood T cell repertoires in COVID-19. Libraries were prepared by immunoSEQ multiplex PCR; TCRdb keeps only in-frame clonotypes and omits some of them. Altogether some 170,000 clones are present, 82% being singletons, with the ten largest covering 8% to 9.5%. Source material: peripheral blood. Receptor source: a woman in her 70s with acute or convalescent COVID-19. The CDR3 runs from the conserved cysteine through the conserved F or W. Fields, in order: CDR3 protein, CDR3 DNA, J gene, D gene, clone size, V gene. The D gene is left open where the match is weak. The size of a clone is reported for some rows only, either as once, few or many, or as a class for expanded clones.

CDR3aa: CASSFEGVGELFF; CDR3nt: TGTGCCAGCAGCTTCGAGGGGGTCGGGGAGCTGTTTTTT; j_gene: TRBJ2-2; d_gene: -; abundance: -; v_gene: TRBV13
CDR3aa: CASSMPLKANYGYTF; CDR3nt: TGTGCCAGTAGTATGCCACTAAAAGCTAACTATGGCTACACCTTC; j_gene: TRBJ1-2; d_gene: -; abundance: -; v_gene: TRBV19
CDR3aa: CASSEYGDRVNDIQYF; CDR3nt: TGTGCCAGCAGTGAATATGGAGACAGGGTCAATGACATTCAGTACTTC; j_gene: TRBJ2-4; d_gene: TRBD1; abundance: -; v_gene: TRBV6-1
CDR3aa: CASSQEASGTGELFF; CDR3nt: TGTGCCAGCAGCCAAGAGGCTAGCGGGACCGGGGAGCTGTTTTTT; j_gene: TRBJ2-2; d_gene: TRBD2; abundance: -; v_gene: TRBV14
CDR3aa: CASTLQGHYNSPLHF; CDR3nt: TGTGCCAGCACCTTACAGGGTCACTATAATTCACCCCTCCACTTT; j_gene: TRBJ1-6; d_gene: -; abundance: -; v_gene: TRBV27
CDR3aa: CATSDPRAGNTEAFF; CDR3nt: TGTGCCACCAGTGATCCCAGGGCTGGAAACACTGAAGCTTTCTTT; j_gene: TRBJ1-1; d_gene: -; abundance: few; v_gene: TRBV24-1
CDR3aa: CASSFSRAGASTDTQYF; CDR3nt: TGTGCCAGCAGCTTCTCCAGAGCGGGAGCGAGCACAGATACGCAGTATTTT; j_gene: TRBJ2-3; d_gene: TRBD2; abundance: -; v_gene: TRBV7-9
CDR3aa: CASSLAGQFHEQYF; CDR3nt: TGTGCCAGCAGCTTAGCTGGACAGTTTCACGAGCAGTACTTC; j_gene: TRBJ2-7; d_gene: -; abundance: -; v_gene: TRBV7-9
CDR3aa: CASSPQARGRAEKLFF; CDR3nt: TGTGCCAGCAGCCCCCAGGCGAGGGGGCGCGCGGAAAAACTGTTTTTT; j_gene: TRBJ1-4; d_gene: TRBD1; abundance: once; v_gene: TRBV7-2
CDR3aa: CASTGQRGRSYEQYF; CDR3nt: TGTGCCAGCACCGGCCAGCGGGGCCGATCCTACGAGCAGTACTTC; j_gene: TRBJ2-7; d_gene: TRBD2; abundance: -; v_gene: TRBV28
CDR3aa: CASSLGSSYEQYF; CDR3nt: TGTGCCAGCAGCTTGGGCAGCTCCTACGAGCAGTACTTC; j_gene: TRBJ2-7; d_gene: -; abundance: -; v_gene: TRBV5-5
CDR3aa: CASSLGALTGGSEKLFF; CDR3nt: TGCGCCAGCAGCTTGGGGGCCCTTACAGGGGGAAGTGAAAAACTGTTTTTT; j_gene: TRBJ1-4; d_gene: TRBD1; abundance: -; v_gene: TRBV5-1
CDR3aa: CASSGSSYEQYF; CDR3nt: TGCGCCAGCAGCGGCAGCTCCTACGAGCAGTACTTC; j_gene: TRBJ2-7; d_gene: -; abundance: -; v_gene: TRBV5-1
CDR3aa: CATRRGTEAFF; CDR3nt: TGTGCCACTAGAAGGGGGACTGAAGCTTTCTTT; j_gene: TRBJ1-1; d_gene: -; abundance: -; v_gene: TRBV27
CDR3aa: CASTQYSGGTEAFF; CDR3nt: TGTGCCAGCACGCAATATAGTGGAGGAACTGAAGCTTTCTTT; j_gene: TRBJ1-1; d_gene: -; abundance: -; v_gene: TRBV6-5
CDR3aa: CASTYLTGGGPYGYTF; CDR3nt: TGTGCCAGCACTTATCTTACAGGGGGTGGACCCTATGGCTACACCTTC; j_gene: TRBJ1-2; d_gene: -; abundance: -; v_gene: TRBV21-1
CDR3aa: CASSKGPTSGGQYQETQYF; CDR3nt: TGTGCCAGCAGCAAAGGCCCGACTAGCGGGGGCCAGTACCAAGAGACCCAGTACTTC; j_gene: TRBJ2-5; d_gene: -; abundance: -; v_gene: TRBV21-1
CDR3aa: CAWRGGLHTGELFF; CDR3nt: TGTGCCTGGAGGGGAGGGTTGCACACCGGGGAGCTGTTTTTT; j_gene: TRBJ2-2; d_gene: TRBD2; abundance: few; v_gene: TRBV30
CDR3aa: CASSQQQGNTGELFF; CDR3nt: TGTGCCAGCAGCCAACAACAGGGGAACACCGGGGAGCTGTTTTTT; j_gene: TRBJ2-2; d_gene: -; abundance: -; v_gene: TRBV16
CDR3aa: CASSLNGQNSNSPLHF; CDR3nt: TGTGCCAGCAGCTTAAATGGACAAAATTCTAACTCACCCCTCCACTTT; j_gene: TRBJ1-6; d_gene: -; abundance: -; v_gene: TRBV7-2
CDR3aa: CASSLEQGLTGELFF; CDR3nt: TGCGCCAGCAGCTTGGAACAGGGTCTCACCGGGGAGCTGTTTTTT; j_gene: TRBJ2-2; d_gene: -; abundance: -; v_gene: TRBV5-1
CDR3aa: CASSPRTTGVASYEQYF; CDR3nt: TGTGCCAGCAGCCCCCGTACCACAGGGGTGGCCTCCTACGAGCAGTACTTC; j_gene: TRBJ2-7; d_gene: TRBD1; abundance: -; v_gene: TRBV3-1/TRBV3-2
CDR3aa: CASSYSDRKTYGYTF; CDR3nt: TGTGCCAGCAGTTACTCGGACAGGAAAACCTATGGCTACACCTTC; j_gene: TRBJ1-2; d_gene: TRBD1; abundance: -; v_gene: TRBV6-6
CDR3aa: CASSNERGNYGYTF; CDR3nt: TGCGCCAGCAGCAACGAACGGGGGAACTATGGCTACACCTTC; j_gene: TRBJ1-2; d_gene: -; abundance: -; v_gene: TRBV4-1
CDR3aa: CASSLVLAGGPSEQFF; CDR3nt: TGTGCCAGCAGTTTAGTCCTAGCGGGAGGGCCGAGTGAGCAGTTCTTC; j_gene: TRBJ2-1; d_gene: TRBD2; abundance: once; v_gene: TRBV27
CDR3aa: CASSRGQGTNTEAFF; CDR3nt: TGCGCCAGCAGCCGCGGACAGGGGACGAACACTGAAGCTTTCTTT; j_gene: TRBJ1-1; d_gene: TRBD1; abundance: -; v_gene: TRBV4-1
CDR3aa: CASSESEAFF; CDR3nt: TGTGCCAGCAGCGAGAGTGAAGCTTTCTTT; j_gene: TRBJ1-1; d_gene: -; abundance: -; v_gene: TRBV12-3/TRBV12-4
CDR3aa: CASRTGGGTEAFF; CDR3nt: TGTGCCAGCAGGACAGGGGGCGGCACTGAAGCTTTCTTT; j_gene: TRBJ1-1; d_gene: TRBD1; abundance: -; v_gene: TRBV11-2
CDR3aa: CASTTGLAGNNEQFF; CDR3nt: TGTGCCAGCACTACGGGACTAGCGGGTAACAATGAGCAGTTCTTC; j_gene: TRBJ2-1; d_gene: TRBD2; abundance: -; v_gene: TRBV7-9
CDR3aa: CASRTDFRVEAFF; CDR3nt: TGTGCCAGCAGAACCGACTTCCGGGTTGAAGCTTTCTTT; j_gene: TRBJ1-1; d_gene: -; abundance: once; v_gene: TRBV28
CDR3aa: CASSMSGTAPNEQFF; CDR3nt: TGTGCCAGCAGCATGAGCGGGACCGCCCCCAATGAGCAGTTCTTC; j_gene: TRBJ2-1; d_gene: TRBD2; abundance: -; v_gene: TRBV13
CDR3aa: CASSLMVSVDGVSPLHF; CDR3nt: TGTGCCAGCAGCTTAATGGTCAGTGTGGACGGGGTCTCACCCCTCCACTTT; j_gene: TRBJ1-6; d_gene: -; abundance: -; v_gene: TRBV7-9
CDR3aa: CASSSSTREQYF; CDR3nt: TGTGCCAGCAGCTCTTCGACTAGGGAGCAGTACTTC; j_gene: TRBJ2-7; d_gene: -; abundance: -; v_gene: TRBV5-4
CDR3aa: CASSQDSGGYNEQFF; CDR3nt: TGCGCCAGCAGCCAAGATAGCGGGGGGTACAATGAGCAGTTCTTC; j_gene: TRBJ2-1; d_gene: TRBD2; abundance: -; v_gene: TRBV4-3
CDR3aa: CASSLGRISIARSPLHF; CDR3nt: TGTGCCAGCAGTTTGGGCCGAATATCGATAGCGCGTTCACCCCTCCACTTT; j_gene: TRBJ1-6; d_gene: -; abundance: -; v_gene: TRBV28
CDR3aa: CASSQDSRGAGGLNEQFF; CDR3nt: TGTGCCAGCAGCCAAGATAGTAGAGGAGCGGGGGGACTTAATGAGCAGTTCTTC; j_gene: TRBJ2-1; d_gene: TRBD2; abundance: -; v_gene: TRBV4-2
CDR3aa: CASSPDRNYGYTF; CDR3nt: TGTGCCAGCAGCCCTGACAGGAACTATGGCTACACCTTC; j_gene: TRBJ1-2; d_gene: -; abundance: once; v_gene: TRBV7-2
CDR3aa: CASSLTDRANNEQFF; CDR3nt: TGCGCCAGCAGCTTAACGGACAGGGCCAACAATGAGCAGTTCTTC; j_gene: TRBJ2-1; d_gene: TRBD1; abundance: -; v_gene: TRBV5-1
CDR3aa: CASSQKRFPKAEAFF; CDR3nt: TGTGCCAGCAGCCAAAAGAGGTTTCCGAAGGCTGAAGCTTTCTTT; j_gene: TRBJ1-1; d_gene: -; abundance: -; v_gene: TRBV6-6
CDR3aa: CASSLEVTRVRAFF; CDR3nt: TGTGCCAGCAGCTTAGAAGTCACCAGGGTGAGGGCTTTCTTT; j_gene: TRBJ1-1; d_gene: -; abundance: -; v_gene: TRBV7-2
CDR3aa: CASSIQGSSYGYTF; CDR3nt: TGTGCCAGTAGTATCCAGGGTAGCAGCTATGGCTACACCTTC; j_gene: TRBJ1-2; d_gene: -; abundance: -; v_gene: TRBV19
CDR3aa: CATSLTGNTEAFF; CDR3nt: TGTGCCACCAGTCTGACAGGGAACACTGAAGCTTTCTTT; j_gene: TRBJ1-1; d_gene: -; abundance: few; v_gene: TRBV24-1
CDR3aa: CASSYWRGGTGELFF; CDR3nt: TGTGCCAGCAGTTACTGGCGGGGGGGCACCGGGGAGCTGTTTTTT; j_gene: TRBJ2-2; d_gene: TRBD2; abundance: many; v_gene: TRBV6-5
CDR3aa: CASSLPADSGRARADTQYF; CDR3nt: TGTGCCAGCAGCTTACCGGCGGATAGCGGGAGGGCCCGCGCAGATACGCAGTATTTT; j_gene: TRBJ2-3; d_gene: TRBD2; abundance: -; v_gene: TRBV7-2
CDR3aa: CASSVDSSSYNEQFF; CDR3nt: TGTGCCAGCAGCGTCGACTCTAGCTCCTACAATGAGCAGTTCTTC; j_gene: TRBJ2-1; d_gene: -; abundance: -; v_gene: TRBV9